What follows are 3 T cell receptor beta chains derived from one specimen sequenced in a study of T-cell memory formation after mild COVID-19. MiXCR, run by TCRdb on the 5' RACE reads, gives a single entry per CDR3 protein. The data show some 440,000 distinct CDR3 sequences, approximately 25% seen once. The material sequenced was PBMCs or a T cell subset sorted from them (not recorded which). The source is an adult woman who had mild COVID-19 (a few samples of this study predate the infection). Cell type and time point are not known.

This sequence joins TRBV7-2 and TRBJ1-3; D is unclear. V was cut by 10 bases and J by 0 bases, with 10 bases left in between. The CDR3 is 13 amino acids. The germline gives CDR1 SGHTA, CDR2 FQGNSA. CDR3: CATQASSGNTIYF. The CDR3 region has the DNA TGTGCCACCCAGGCATCCTCTGGAAACACCATATATTTT.

The CDR3 loop reads CSARIRGRTDTQYF. CDR3 DNA sequence: TGCAGTGCTAGAATCCGGGGGAGGACAGATACGCAGTATTTT. The chain employs TRBV20-1 and TRBJ2-3, with D possibly TRBD2 on 6 matching bases. CDR3 length: 14 amino acids. Trimming took 2 bases from V and 3 from J, leaving 12 bases between them. Per germline, CDR1 DFQATT and CDR2 SNEGSKA (reference sequence).

This rearrangement joins TRBV7-9 to TRBJ2-1; D ambiguous. V dropped 6 bases and J dropped 10 bases, with 10 bases sitting between them. Germline CDR1 is SEHNR and CDR2 is FQNEAQ (reference sequence). This CDR3 comprises 11 residues. The CDR3 protein is CASSYPGEQFF. CDR3 nucleotides: TGTGCCAGCAGTTACCCCGGGGAGCAGTTCTTC.